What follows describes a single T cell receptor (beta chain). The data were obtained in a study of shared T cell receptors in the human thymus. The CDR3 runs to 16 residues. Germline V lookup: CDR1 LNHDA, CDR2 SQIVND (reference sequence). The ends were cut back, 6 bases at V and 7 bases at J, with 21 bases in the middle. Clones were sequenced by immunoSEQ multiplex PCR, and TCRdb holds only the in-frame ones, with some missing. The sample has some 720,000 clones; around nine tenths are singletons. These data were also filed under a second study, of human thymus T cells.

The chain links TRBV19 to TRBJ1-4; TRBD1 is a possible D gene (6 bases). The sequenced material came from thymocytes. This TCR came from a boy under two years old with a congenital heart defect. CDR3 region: CASSARGGPASEKLFF. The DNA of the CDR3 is TGTGCCAGTAGCGCTAGGGGGGGTCCGGCCTCTGAAAAACTGTTTTTT.